This T cell receptor (beta chain) derives from a study of CD8 T cells in ankylosing spondylitis. Study conclusions and caveats: Among TCR beta sequences, a motif of eight highly homologous variants appeared characteristic of ankylosing spondylitis blood.

The CDR3 length is 14 residues. The germline CDR1 and CDR2 sequences are LNHNV and YYDKDF (reference sequence). The V end lost 5 bases, the J end lost 3 bases, and 14 bases lay between the germline ends. Via MiXCR, TCRdb re-called the 5' RACE reads, giving one row per CDR3 protein. The data contain roughly 120,000 distinct CDR3 sequences, about an eighth of them singletons. This clonotype has ten or more counts. Its antigen is unidentified. The source is a female donor with ankylosing spondylitis or in good health (not recorded which). This chain joins TRBV15 and TRBJ2-7, with D perhaps TRBD1 (6 bases). The sample was blood, either unsorted or a sorted T cell fraction (not recorded which). CDR3 amino acids: CATSPNRANYEQYF. In nucleotides, the CDR3 is TGTGCCACCAGCCCGAACAGGGCTAACTACGAGCAGTACTTC.